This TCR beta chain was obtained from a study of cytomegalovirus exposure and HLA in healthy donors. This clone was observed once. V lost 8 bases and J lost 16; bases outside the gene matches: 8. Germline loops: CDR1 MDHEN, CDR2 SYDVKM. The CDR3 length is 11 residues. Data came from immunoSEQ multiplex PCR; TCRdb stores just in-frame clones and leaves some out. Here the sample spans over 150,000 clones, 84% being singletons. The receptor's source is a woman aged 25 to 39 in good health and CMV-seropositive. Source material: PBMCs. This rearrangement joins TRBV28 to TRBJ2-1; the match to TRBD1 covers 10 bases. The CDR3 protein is CASGLRDRGFF. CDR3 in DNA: TGTGCCAGCGGCCTCCGGGACAGGGGCTTCTTC.